This T cell receptor beta chain was sequenced in a study of cytomegalovirus exposure and HLA in healthy donors. Study-wide results and caveats: Researchers had no immune exposure information except CMV serostatus available.

Remarks on this clone: Its antigen is unknown.

The V segment lost 4 bases and the J segment 9 bases; nucleotides outside the gene matches: 15. The CDR3 runs 16 residues. Germline values: CDR1 LNHNV, CDR2 YYDKDF (reference sequence). Primers included in the PCR were 60 Vbeta and 13 Jbeta primers. The assay was immunoSEQ multiplex PCR, and TCRdb's table has in-frame clones only and misses some. The table records more than 110,000 clones, 55% to 80% of them present only once. This receptor was identified in a human donor in good health. The rearrangement joins TRBV15 to TRBJ2-1, with TRBD2 identical over 7 bases. Source material: PBMCs. This chain's CDR3 is CATSTQWGGGPFEQFF. DNA for the CDR3: TGTGCCACCAGCACCCAATGGGGGGGAGGGCCTTTTGAGCAGTTCTTC.